A single sample is the source of the 21 T cell receptor beta chains below, sequenced in a study of blood T cell repertoires in COVID-19. TCRdb keeps only in-frame clones here, not all; method: immunoSEQ multiplex PCR. This repertoire shows tens of thousands of clones, approximately 82% found once; its top ten account for about two fifths. The source material was peripheral blood. These receptors all stem from a man older than 75 with active or convalescent COVID-19.

V and J are TRBV27 and TRBJ1-2, with 9 bases fitting TRBD1. The CDR3 has 14 amino acids. CDR1 MNHEY and CDR2 SMNVEV come from the germline V gene (reference sequence). Trimming took 5 bases from V and 7 from J; bases not matched to a gene: 8. The CDR3 region has the DNA TGTGCCAGCAGTCCACGCGGGACAGGGTCTGGCTACACCTTC. This sequence encodes CASSPRGTGSGYTF.

J is TRBJ2-3 and V is TRBV10-2; a weak D match, TRBD2 (6 bases). Trimming removed 10 bases at V and 2 bases at J, with 31 bases between. The CDR3 sequence is 19 residues long. The germline V gene encodes CDR1 WSHSY and CDR2 SAAADI. CDR3 nucleotide sequence: TGCGCCAACCCGCCCTGCCCGTCAGGCTCCGCGGGATTCACAGATACGCAGTATTTT. It specifies CANPPCPSGSAGFTDTQYF.

V and J are TRBV19 and TRBJ2-6; a weak D match, TRBD2 (7 bases). Deletions cut 7 bases from V and 4 bases from J, with 17 bases between. Per germline, CDR1 LNHDA and CDR2 SQIVND (reference sequence). The CDR3 length is 16 residues. CDR3 sequence: CASKGEPGRGANVLTF. CDR3 sequence (DNA): TGTGCCAGTAAGGGGGAACCCGGGAGGGGGGCCAACGTCCTGACTTTC.

This clone was seen more than once but under ten times. The V gene is TRBV3-1 (or the pseudogene TRBV3-2), the J gene TRBJ2-2; D is possibly TRBD1 (6 bases). V lost 1 base and J 5 bases, leaving 29 bases between the germline ends. Germline V lookup: CDR1 LGHDT, CDR2 YNNKEL (reference sequence). This CDR3 comprises 21 residues. The CDR3 reads CASSQVWGRTTGWGQTGELFF. The DNA of the CDR3 is TGTGCCAGCAGCCAAGTTTGGGGGCGGACGACCGGTTGGGGACAAACCGGGGAGCTGTTTTTT.

CDR3 sequence: CASSLGLAREQYF. The CDR3 DNA follows: TGTGCCAGCAGCCTGGGGCTAGCGCGCGAGCAGTACTTC. The chain is built from TRBV7-2 and TRBJ2-7; the D gene is possibly TRBD2 (6 bases). In germline, CDR1 is SGHTA, CDR2 FQGNSA. Deletions cut 5 bases from V and 6 bases from J, with 14 bases between. CDR3 length equals 13 residues.

This chain connects TRBV2 to TRBJ2-5; 10 bases fit TRBD1. Trimming removed 6 bases from V and 5 bases from J; junction bases left unmatched: 9. Germline CDR1 reads SNHLY; CDR2 reads FYNNEI. CDR3 length: 15 amino acids. CDR3 DNA: TGTGCCAGCAGCGGGGGGGACAGGGGCGTGGAGACCCAGTACTTC. It is translated as CASSGGDRGVETQYF.

The J gene is TRBJ1-1, the V gene TRBV2, with TRBD1 matching over 9 bases. Germline CDR1 reads SNHLY; CDR2 reads FYNNEI. With 6 bases clipped from V and 5 bases from J, the junction kept 4 bases outside the gene matches. The CDR3 covers 13 residues. The CDR3 sequence: CASRTGGNTEAFF. In nucleotides, the CDR3 is TGTGCCAGCAGAACAGGGGGCAATACTGAAGCTTTCTTT.

This CDR3 is CASSQRGVYNEQFF. Written as DNA, the CDR3 is TGTGCCAGCAGCCAGCGGGGGGTTTACAATGAGCAGTTCTTC. The chain recombines TRBV28 with TRBJ2-1; 9 bases are shared with TRBD2. The J segment lost 4 bases and the V segment lost 6 bases, leaving 4 bases of the junction unmatched. Germline assignment: CDR1 MDHEN and CDR2 SYDVKM. This CDR3 has 14 amino acids.

The genes are TRBV19 and TRBJ1-2; D unclear. This CDR3 is 13 amino acids long. CDR1 is LNHDA and CDR2 is SQIVND in the germline V gene (reference sequence). Between the trimmed V and J ends, which lost 7 bases and 0 bases, there was a span of 9 bases. The CDR3 DNA sequence: TGTGCCAGTAAGTCTATGGCTAACTATGGCTACACCTTC. Encoded protein: CASKSMANYGYTF.

This clone was observed a single time. The chain is built from TRBV3-1 (or the pseudogene TRBV3-2) and TRBJ1-5; the D gene is possibly TRBD1 (6 bases). The CDR3 sequence is 13 residues long. V shed 0 bases and J shed 9 bases, with 9 bases lying between them. CDR1 and CDR2 from the germline V gene are LGHDT and YNNKEL (reference sequence). The CDR3 nucleotides read TGTGCCAGCAGCCAAGATATCAGGGGGCCCCAGCATTTT. This translates into CASSQDIRGPQHF.

This clone was seen a handful of times. This chain joins TRBV27 and TRBJ1-2; 9 nucleotides match TRBD1. CDR3 length equals 15 residues. V shed 6 bases, J shed 6 bases, and the junction held 11 bases outside the gene matches. Germline CDR1 and CDR2: MNHEY and SMNVEV (reference sequence). CDR3 DNA sequence: TGTGCCAGCAGCTCCATTCCCGGGACAGGGCATGGCTACACCTTC. Translation: CASSSIPGTGHGYTF.

The chain uses TRBV27 and TRBJ1-2; D is uncertain. The V and J ends lost 4 bases and 0 bases respectively, with 9 bases between them. This CDR3 comprises 14 residues. Germline V gene lookup returns CDR1 MNHEY and CDR2 SMNVEV (reference sequence). The chain's CDR3 is CASSSRFSNYGYTF. CDR3 sequence (DNA): TGTGCCAGCAGTTCCAGGTTTTCTAACTATGGCTACACCTTC.

The genes are TRBV7-6 and TRBJ2-3; D remains unclear. The CDR3 totals 17 residues. Between the trimmed V and J ends, which lost 2 bases and 2 bases, there was a span of 17 bases. Germline loops: CDR1 SGHVS, CDR2 FNYEAQ. Here the CDR3 reads CASSLRSHPFSTDTQYF. The CDR3 DNA sequence: TGTGCCAGCAGCTTAAGAAGCCACCCCTTCTCCACAGATACGCAGTATTTT.

The chain carries TRBV27 and TRBJ2-6, with 8 bases aligning to TRBD1. Trimming removed 2 bases from V and 0 bases from J; junction bases left unmatched: 9. The CDR3 spans 19 residues. The germline V gene has CDR1 MNHEY and CDR2 SMNVEV (reference sequence). CDR3 in amino acids: CASSLPRRDRISGANVLTF. The DNA of the CDR3 is TGTGCCAGCAGTTTACCTCGCCGGGACAGGATCTCTGGGGCCAACGTCCTGACTTTC.

The rearrangement joins TRBV15 to TRBJ2-7; TRBD1 aligns across 8 bases. The CDR3 runs to 16 residues. V was clipped by 0 bases and J by 0 bases; unmatched bases: 4. Germline V gene data show CDR1 as LNHNV and CDR2 as YYDKDF (reference sequence). The CDR3 coding sequence is TGTGCCACCAGCAGAGAAACAGGGGGTTCCTCCTACGAGCAGTACTTC. Translating it yields CATSRETGGSSYEQYF.

The chain recombines TRBV11-3 with TRBJ2-1; D possibly corresponds to TRBD2 (5 bases). The CDR3 is 12 residues long. V lost 6 bases to trimming and J lost 9 bases, with 12 bases between them. Germline CDR1 and CDR2: SGHNT and YENEEA. CDR3 sequence: CASSYSEGEQFF. For the CDR3, the DNA is TGTGCCAGCAGTTACTCAGAGGGTGAGCAGTTCTTC.

The rearrangement links TRBV11-1 to TRBJ1-1, with TRBD1 matching 8 bases. CDR3 length equals 16 residues. V trimming: 0 bases; J trimming: 5 bases; junction bases outside the gene matches: 8. Germline loops: CDR1 SGHAT, CDR2 FQDESV (reference sequence). The CDR3 coding sequence is TGTGCCAGCAGCTTAGCGGATGGACAGGGTGCAACTGAAGCTTTCTTT. Its translation: CASSLADGQGATEAFF.

The V gene is TRBV5-1, the J gene TRBJ1-3; D remains unclear. The CDR3 runs to 14 residues. The germline V and J ends were trimmed by 0 bases and 1 base, with 5 bases remaining between them. Per the germline V gene, CDR1 is SGHRS and CDR2 is YFSETQ. In DNA, the CDR3 is TGCGCCAGCAGCTTGGCTCTGTCTGGAAACACCATATATTTT. It translates to CASSLALSGNTIYF.

This sequence joins TRBV27 and TRBJ2-1, with a possible D match to TRBD2 (5 bases). V lost 3 bases and J lost 4, with 10 bases in between. The germline CDR1 and CDR2 sequences are MNHEY and SMNVEV (reference sequence). This CDR3 region has 14 residues. For the CDR3, the DNA is TGTGCCAGCAGTTTGCGTCGGGGATACAATGAGCAGTTCTTC. It is translated as CASSLRRGYNEQFF.

This chain uses TRBV5-1 with TRBJ2-3; 16 positions match TRBD2. There are 17 residues in the CDR3. V was pared by 4 bases and J by 2 bases, with 4 bases of the junction left unmatched. Germline loops: CDR1 SGHRS, CDR2 YFSETQ. The DNA for the CDR3 is TGCGCCAGCAGCCCGGGACTAGCGGGAGGGTTCACAGATACGCAGTATTTT. Amino acids: CASSPGLAGGFTDTQYF. The full variable domain, with the rest looked up from reference TRBV5-1 and TRBJ2-3, is KAGVTQTPRYLIKTRGQQVTLSCSPISGHRSVSWYQQTPGQGLQFLFEYFSETQRNKGNFPGRFSGRQFSNSRSEMNVSTLELGDSALYLCASSPGLAGGFTDTQYFGPGTRLTVL.

This rearrangement joins TRBV4-2 to TRBJ2-1; 13 positions match TRBD2. The CDR3 is 16 residues long. J was trimmed by 8 bases and V by 4 bases; bases with no gene match: 8. Germline V gene lookup returns CDR1 LGHNA and CDR2 YNFKEQ. This CDR3 reads CASSRTSGGRDDEQFF. DNA of the CDR3: TGTGCCAGCAGCCGGACTAGCGGGGGCCGGGACGATGAGCAGTTCTTC.